These 17 T cell receptor beta chains were all obtained from the same sample, sequenced in a study of OX40 agonist ivuxolimab in advanced cancers. The table came from immunoSEQ multiplex PCR; TCRdb's copy has only in-frame clones and leaves some out. Among tens of thousands of clones listed, more than 85% were seen once. Material: CD4+ or CD8+ T cells sorted from blood, obtained in a trial of the OX40 agonist ivuxolimab. The receptors shown here come from an adult with an advanced solid tumor such as melanoma, head and neck, liver or kidney cancer.

V and J are TRBV6-6 and TRBJ2-7; 8 nucleotides line up with TRBD1. This CDR3 region has 14 residues. The V gene's germline CDR1 is MNHNY and CDR2 SVGAGI (reference sequence). V shed 2 bases, J shed 3 bases, and the junction held 3 bases outside the gene matches. The CDR3 nucleotides are TGTGCCAGCAGTTACCTTGGACAGGGCTACGAGCAGTACTTC. As protein: CASSYLGQGYEQYF.

V usage is TRBV29-1 and J usage is TRBJ2-2; D remains ambiguous. The CDR3 consists of 13 residues. Germline V lookup: CDR1 SQVTM, CDR2 ANQGSEA. V was shortened by 6 bases and J by 5 bases, with 13 bases between the two germline ends. CDR3 DNA sequence: TGCAGCGTACGCCTCATTCGGACCGGGGAGCTGTTTTTT. This codes for CSVRLIRTGELFF.

The CDR3 loop is CASSPPPQVYNEQFF. DNA for the CDR3: TGTGCCAGCAGCCCACCCCCCCAGGTCTACAATGAGCAGTTCTTC. V usage is TRBV7-2 and J usage is TRBJ2-1; D gene ambiguous. Germline CDR1 is SGHTA and CDR2 is FQGNSA. This CDR3 has 15 amino acids. V shed 5 bases and J shed 3 bases, with 14 bases lying between them. Variable domain in full (rest from reference TRBV7-2 and TRBJ2-1): GAGVSQSPSNKVTEKGKDVELRCDPISGHTALYWYRQSLGQGLEFLIYFQGNSAPDKSGLPSDRFSAERTGGSVSTLTIQRTQQEDSAVYLCASSPPPQVYNEQFFGPGTRLTVL.

The V call is TRBV5-1, the J call TRBJ2-2; 14 bases agree with TRBD2. The CDR3 is 16 amino acids. V was pared by 4 bases and J by 7 bases, with 6 bases of the junction left unmatched. Looked up from germline, CDR1 is SGHRS and CDR2 is YFSETQ. The CDR3 DNA sequence: TGCGCCAGCAGCACGACTAGCGGGAGGGCCATCGGGGAGCTGTTTTTT. This encodes CASSTTSGRAIGELFF.

The chain uses TRBV19 and TRBJ2-1; 12 bases line up with TRBD2. The trim removed 3 bases at V and 10 bases at J, leaving 16 bases unmatched. CDR3 size: 18 residues. Germline CDR1 is LNHDA and CDR2 is SQIVND (reference sequence). The CDR3 here is CASSIYPSLAGGPGEQFF. For the CDR3, the DNA is TGTGCCAGTAGTATCTATCCCAGCCTAGCGGGAGGGCCAGGAGAGCAGTTCTTC.

To note about this clone: Additional DNA sequences in this sample encode the identical CDR3. The rearrangement joins TRBV7-9 to TRBJ2-5, with D maybe TRBD1 (7 bases). V shed 5 bases and J shed 0 bases, with 16 bases lying between them. The germline gives CDR1 SEHNR, CDR2 FQNEAQ (reference sequence). This CDR3 contains 16 residues. This CDR3 reads CASSGGAGGYQETQYF. The CDR3 coding sequence is TGTGCCAGCAGCGGTGGGGCAGGGGGGTACCAAGAGACCCAGTACTTC.

V and J are TRBV29-1 and TRBJ2-5; no reliable D call. V was trimmed by 6 bases and J by 2 bases, leaving 16 bases between them. This CDR3 region has 14 residues. Per germline, CDR1 SQVTM and CDR2 ANQGSEA. The CDR3 sequence is CSVSPLIRQETQYF. In DNA form, the CDR3 reads TGCAGCGTGAGCCCCTTGATTCGTCAAGAGACCCAGTACTTC.

The rearrangement joins TRBV5-6 to TRBJ2-2, with 12 bases identical to TRBD2. The J segment lost 1 base and the V segment lost 1 base, leaving 8 bases of the junction unmatched. CDR3 size: 19 residues. Germline V CDR1 and CDR2: SGHDT, YYEEEE. CDR3 loop: CASSLRPGLAGRNTGELFF. CDR3 coding DNA: TGTGCCAGCAGCTTGCGCCCGGGACTAGCGGGCCGGAACACCGGGGAGCTGTTTTTT.

This chain connects TRBV19 to TRBJ2-6, with D possibly TRBD1 on 5 matching bases. Germline CDR1 and CDR2: LNHDA and SQIVND (reference sequence). Trimming took 5 bases from V and 0 from J, leaving 14 bases between them. The CDR3 is made up of 17 amino acids. CDR3 nucleotide sequence: TGTGCCAGTAGTCAGCAGGGTTCCCCCTCTGGGGCCAACGTCCTGACTTTC. It translates to CASSQQGSPSGANVLTF.

The rearrangement links TRBV30 to TRBJ1-4, with a weak D call TRBD1 (6 bases). Trimming took off 4 bases at V and 6 bases at J, with 21 bases between the two ends. Looked up from germline, CDR1 is GTSNPN and CDR2 is SVGIG (reference sequence). This CDR3 contains 16 residues. CDR3 region: CAWKSPLGGVYEKLFF. CDR3 in DNA: TGTGCCTGGAAGTCACCCCTCGGGGGCGTTTATGAAAAACTGTTTTTT.

The chain employs TRBV6-5 and TRBJ1-2; tentatively, D is TRBD1 (6 bases). The CDR3 runs 14 residues. The V gene lost 3 bases and the J gene lost 4 bases, with 12 bases spanning the gap. The germline gives CDR1 MNHEY, CDR2 SVGAGI. The CDR3 is CASSYGGGVYGYTF. CDR3 bases: TGTGCCAGCAGTTATGGTGGGGGCGTCTATGGCTACACCTTC.

This clone was counted once. V and J are TRBV5-4 and TRBJ1-3, with 8 bases fitting TRBD1. The germline gives CDR1 SGHNT, CDR2 YYREEE (reference sequence). The length of the CDR3 is 15 residues. The junction had 7 bases not matched to a gene; V was cut back by 4 bases and J by 4 bases. In DNA, the CDR3 is TGTGCCAGCAGCGTAGGACAGGGAGCCGGAAACACCATATATTTT. Its translation: CASSVGQGAGNTIYF. Full variable domain (rest looked up from reference TRBV5-4 and TRBJ1-3): ETGVTQSPTHLIKTRGQQVTLRCSSQSGHNTVSWYQQALGQGPQFIFQYYREEENGRGNFPPRFSGLQFPNYSSELNVNALELDDSALYLCASSVGQGAGNTIYFGEGSWLTVV.

This clone occurred once. V is TRBV5-6 and J is TRBJ1-5, with TRBD1 identical over 8 bases. CDR1 is SGHDT and CDR2 is YYEEEE in the germline V gene. Trimming took 2 bases from V and 4 from J; bases not matched to a gene: 11. The CDR3 is made up of 17 amino acids. As DNA, the CDR3 is TGTGCCAGCAGCTTTACCGGGACAGGTTTTCGGAATCAGCCCCAGCATTTT. Amino acids: CASSFTGTGFRNQPQHF.

The chain joins TRBV5-1 to TRBJ2-1; tentatively, D is TRBD1 or TRBD2 (6 bases each). The germline gives CDR1 SGHRS, CDR2 YFSETQ. The CDR3 contains 14 residues. Trimming shortened V by 4 bases and J by 5 bases, and 13 bases separated the two germline ends. The CDR3 sequence is CASSPGQRDNEQFF. CDR3 nucleotides: TGCGCCAGCAGCCCAGGACAGCGGGACAATGAGCAGTTCTTC.

This chain uses TRBV7-2 with TRBJ2-7; 10 bases are shared with TRBD2. The CDR3 spans 15 residues. Unmatched junction bases numbered 10, after V lost 5 bases and J lost 6 bases. CDR1 and CDR2 (germline): SGHTA, FQGNSA. In nucleotides, the CDR3 is TGTGCCAGCAGCCCCCCACCGCTAGCGGGAGCCGAGCAGTACTTC. Protein sequence: CASSPPPLAGAEQYF.

This rearrangement joins TRBV5-4 to TRBJ2-3; 12 bases fit TRBD2. With 2 bases clipped from V and 1 base from J, the junction kept 14 bases outside the gene matches. This CDR3 is 20 amino acids long. Germline CDR1 and CDR2: SGHNT and YYREEE (reference sequence). CDR3 nucleotide sequence: TGTGCCAGCAGCTTTGGTGGGACTAGCGGGTTTAGGGCGGGCACAGATACGCAGTATTTT. Translation: CASSFGGTSGFRAGTDTQYF.

The chain employs TRBV5-1 and TRBJ1-1; TRBD1 matches at 10 bases. V lost 4 bases, J lost 1 base, and 7 bases stayed unmatched. CDR3 length: 16 residues. Germline values: CDR1 SGHRS, CDR2 YFSETQ. CDR3 sequence: CASSPGTGAWNTEAFF. DNA of the CDR3: TGCGCCAGCAGCCCCGGGACAGGGGCGTGGAACACTGAAGCTTTCTTT.